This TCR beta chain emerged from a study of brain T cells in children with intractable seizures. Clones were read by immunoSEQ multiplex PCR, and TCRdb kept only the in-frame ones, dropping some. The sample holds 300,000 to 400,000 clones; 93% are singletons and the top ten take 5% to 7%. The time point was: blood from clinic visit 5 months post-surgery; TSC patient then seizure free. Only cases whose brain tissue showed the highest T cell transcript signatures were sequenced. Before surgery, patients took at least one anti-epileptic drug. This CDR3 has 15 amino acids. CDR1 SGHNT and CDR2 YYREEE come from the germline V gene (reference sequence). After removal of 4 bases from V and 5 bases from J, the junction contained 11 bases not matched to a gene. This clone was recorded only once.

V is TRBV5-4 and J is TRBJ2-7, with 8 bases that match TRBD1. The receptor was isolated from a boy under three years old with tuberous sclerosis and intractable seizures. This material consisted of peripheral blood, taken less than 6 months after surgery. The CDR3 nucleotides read TGTGCCAGCAGCAATTTACTGGACAGGGCGAACGAGCAGTACTTC. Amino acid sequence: CASSNLLDRANEQYF.